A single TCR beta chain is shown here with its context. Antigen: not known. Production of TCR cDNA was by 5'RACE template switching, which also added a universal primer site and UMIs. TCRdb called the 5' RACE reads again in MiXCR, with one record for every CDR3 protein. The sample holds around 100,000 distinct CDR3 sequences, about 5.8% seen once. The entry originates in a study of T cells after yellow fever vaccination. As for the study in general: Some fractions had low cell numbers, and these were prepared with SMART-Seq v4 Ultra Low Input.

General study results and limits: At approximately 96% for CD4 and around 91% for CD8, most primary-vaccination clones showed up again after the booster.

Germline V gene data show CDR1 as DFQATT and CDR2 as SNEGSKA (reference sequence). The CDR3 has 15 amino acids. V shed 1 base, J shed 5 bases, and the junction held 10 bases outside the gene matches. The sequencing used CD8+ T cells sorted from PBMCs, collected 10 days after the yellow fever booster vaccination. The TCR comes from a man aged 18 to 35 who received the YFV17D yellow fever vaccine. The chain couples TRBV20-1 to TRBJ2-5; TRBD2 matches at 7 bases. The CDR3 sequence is CSARAGLPGRETQYF. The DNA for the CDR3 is TGCAGTGCTAGAGCGGGACTACCGGGGAGGGAGACCCAGTACTTC.